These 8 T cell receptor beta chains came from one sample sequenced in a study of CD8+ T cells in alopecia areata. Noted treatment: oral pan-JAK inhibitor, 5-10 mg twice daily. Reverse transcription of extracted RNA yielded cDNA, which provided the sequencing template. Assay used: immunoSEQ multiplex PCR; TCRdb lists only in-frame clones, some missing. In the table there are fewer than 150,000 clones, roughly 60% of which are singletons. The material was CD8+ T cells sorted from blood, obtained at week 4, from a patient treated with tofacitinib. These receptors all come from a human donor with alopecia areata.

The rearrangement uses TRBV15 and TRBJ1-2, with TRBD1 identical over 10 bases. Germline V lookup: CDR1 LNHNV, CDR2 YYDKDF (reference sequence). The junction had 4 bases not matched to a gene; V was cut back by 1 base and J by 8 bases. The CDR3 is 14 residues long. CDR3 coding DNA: TGTGCCACCAGCAGAGCCGGGACAGGGGAGGGCTACACCTTC. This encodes CATSRAGTGEGYTF.

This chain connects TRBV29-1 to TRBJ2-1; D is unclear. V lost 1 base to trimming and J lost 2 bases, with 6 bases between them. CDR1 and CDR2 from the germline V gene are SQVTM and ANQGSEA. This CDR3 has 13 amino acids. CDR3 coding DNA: TGCAGCGTTGAAGGGCAGACCTACAATGAGCAGTTCTTC. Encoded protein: CSVEGQTYNEQFF.

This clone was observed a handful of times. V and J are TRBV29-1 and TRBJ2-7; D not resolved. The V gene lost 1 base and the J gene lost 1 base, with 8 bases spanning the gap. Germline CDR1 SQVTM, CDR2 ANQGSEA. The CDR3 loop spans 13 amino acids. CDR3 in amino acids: CSVEGGESYEQYF. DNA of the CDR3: TGCAGCGTTGAAGGCGGAGAGTCCTACGAGCAGTACTTC.

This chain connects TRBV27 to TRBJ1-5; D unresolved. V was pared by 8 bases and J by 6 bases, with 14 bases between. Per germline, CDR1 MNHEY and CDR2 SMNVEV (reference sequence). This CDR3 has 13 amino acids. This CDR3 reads CASAWGLRQPQHF. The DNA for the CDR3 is TGTGCCAGCGCATGGGGATTGCGTCAGCCCCAGCATTTT.

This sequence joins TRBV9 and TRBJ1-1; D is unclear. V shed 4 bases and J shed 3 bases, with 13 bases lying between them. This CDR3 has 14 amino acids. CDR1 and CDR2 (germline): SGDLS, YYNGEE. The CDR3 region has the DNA TGTGCCAGCAGCTCCGAGTATGATCACACTGAAGCTTTCTTT. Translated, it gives CASSSEYDHTEAFF.

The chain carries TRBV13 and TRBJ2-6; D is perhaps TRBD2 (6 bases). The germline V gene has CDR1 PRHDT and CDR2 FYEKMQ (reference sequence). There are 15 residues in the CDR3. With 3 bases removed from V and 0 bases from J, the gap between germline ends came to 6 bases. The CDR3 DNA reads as TGTGCCAGCAGCTTGGGGGGCTCTGGGGCCAACGTCCTGACTTTC. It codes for CASSLGGSGANVLTF.

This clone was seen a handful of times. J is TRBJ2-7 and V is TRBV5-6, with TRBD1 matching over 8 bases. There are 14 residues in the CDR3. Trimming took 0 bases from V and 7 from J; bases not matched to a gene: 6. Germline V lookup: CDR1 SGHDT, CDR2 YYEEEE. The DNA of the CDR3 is TGTGCCAGCAGCTTGGATGACAGGGGTTGGGAGCAGTACTTC. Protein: CASSLDDRGWEQYF.

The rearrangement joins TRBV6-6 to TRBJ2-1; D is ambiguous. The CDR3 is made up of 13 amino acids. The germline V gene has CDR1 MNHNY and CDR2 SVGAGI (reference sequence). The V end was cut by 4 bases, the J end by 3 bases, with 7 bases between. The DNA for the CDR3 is TGTGCCAGCAGTTTCGGACGCTACAATGAGCAGTTCTTC. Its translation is CASSFGRYNEQFF.